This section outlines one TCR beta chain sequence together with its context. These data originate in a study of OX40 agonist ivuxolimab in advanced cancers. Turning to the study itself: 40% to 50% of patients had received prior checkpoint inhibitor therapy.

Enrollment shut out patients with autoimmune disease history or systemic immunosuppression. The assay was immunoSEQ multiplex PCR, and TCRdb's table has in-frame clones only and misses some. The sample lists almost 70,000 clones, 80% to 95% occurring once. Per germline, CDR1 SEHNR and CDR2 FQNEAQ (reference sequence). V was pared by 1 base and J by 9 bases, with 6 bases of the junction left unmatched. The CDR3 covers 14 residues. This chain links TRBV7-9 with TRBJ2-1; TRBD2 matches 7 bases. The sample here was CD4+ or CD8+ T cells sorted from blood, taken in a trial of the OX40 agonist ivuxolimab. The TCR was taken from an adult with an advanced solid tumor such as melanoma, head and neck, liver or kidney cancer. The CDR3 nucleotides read TGTGCCAGCAGCTTAGAGGTCTCGGGAGGTGAGCAGTTCTTC. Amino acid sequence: CASSLEVSGGEQFF.